Sequencing of this T cell receptor beta chain was carried out in a study of technical replicates of blood from a few donors. The CDR3 length is 16 residues. The data were produced by immunoSEQ multiplex PCR, yet TCRdb's version contains in-frame clones alone and is incomplete. The top ten clones hold about 4.4% of a sample with 55,000 to 75,000 clones, 85% to 95% of them seen once. The receptor comes from a human donor in good health. Some clones in this sample may be carry-over from other donors' samples. The material sequenced was PBMCs. The J gene is TRBJ2-3, the V gene TRBV21-1; the D call of TRBD2 is as the table states it, not checked on the DNA. TRBV21-1 is flagged as a pseudogene. The CDR3 nucleotides are TGTGCCAGCATCCAATTGACTTCAGACGGCACAGATACGCAGTATTTT. This sequence encodes CASIQLTSDGTDTQYF.